Shown below are 30 T cell receptor beta chains from a single sample sequenced in a study of response to subunit inactivated influenza vaccine. A single record per CDR3 protein comes from TCRdb applying MiXCR to the RT-PCR reads. The sample lists around 760,000 distinct CDR3 sequences; about 14% were seen once. Sample: PBMCs from blood, taken less than 15 days before vaccination. These receptors all stem from a man between 45 and 60 years old who received an inactivated influenza vaccine.

This sequence joins TRBV29-1 and TRBJ2-7; TRBD1 matches 8 bases. Germline V CDR1 and CDR2: SQVTM, ANQGSEA. With V trimmed by 7 bases and J by 7 bases, 12 bases remained unmatched. CDR3 length equals 13 residues. CDR3 DNA: TGCAGCGCCGTCCGGGACAGGTCCTTGGAGCAGTACTTC. As protein: CSAVRDRSLEQYF.

V gene TRBV2 combines with J gene TRBJ1-2; 7 bases are shared with TRBD1. Germline lookup yields CDR1 SNHLY and CDR2 FYNNEI. This CDR3 comprises 12 residues. Trimming took 7 bases from V and 4 from J; bases not matched to a gene: 3. Here the CDR3 reads CASTGGAYGYTF. The CDR3 nucleotides are TGTGCCAGCACAGGGGGGGCCTATGGCTACACCTTC.

This clonotype was detected only a few times. V gene TRBV15 combines with J gene TRBJ2-5; no firm D call. This CDR3 contains 13 residues. Germline V gene lookup returns CDR1 LNHNV and CDR2 YYDKDF (reference sequence). The V end lost 3 bases, the J end lost 7 bases, and 12 bases lay between the germline ends. CDR3 amino acids: CATSSTGAGTQYF. The CDR3 bases are TGTGCCACCAGCAGTACCGGAGCCGGGACCCAGTACTTC. Together with reference TRBV15 and TRBJ2-5, the CDR3 gives the full variable domain: DAMVIQNPRYQVTQFGKPVTLSCSQTLNHNVMYWYQQKSSQAPKLLFHYYDKDFNNEADTPDNFQSRRPNTSFCFLDIRSPGLGDTAMYLCATSSTGAGTQYFGPGTRLLVL.

Only a few counts were recorded for this clonotype. CDR3 sequence (DNA): TGCAGCGTTTGGTCAGCAGGGCTAGCGGGTTCCTACGAGCAGTACTTC. Translating gives CSVWSAGLAGSYEQYF. The V and J genes are TRBV29-1 and TRBJ2-7, with 8 bases identical to TRBD2. CDR3 length: 16 amino acids. CDR1 is SQVTM, CDR2 ANQGSEA, per germline. J was trimmed by 1 base and V by 5 bases; bases with no gene match: 13.

The V gene is TRBV20-1, the J gene TRBJ2-7; 10 bases are a match to TRBD2. Per germline, CDR1 DFQATT and CDR2 SNEGSKA (reference sequence). The CDR3 contains 12 residues. V dropped 4 bases and J dropped 4; count of bases not matched to a gene: 1. The CDR3 nucleotides read TGCAGTGCTACTAGCGGGGGATACGAGCAGTACTTC. This sequence encodes CSATSGGYEQYF.

This rearrangement joins TRBV7-2 to TRBJ2-2; 7 nucleotides agree with TRBD2. From germline, CDR1 is SGHTA and CDR2 FQGNSA. The CDR3 extends over 16 amino acids. The V segment lost 4 bases and the J segment 3 bases; nucleotides outside the gene matches: 8. CDR3 sequence reads: CASSSGLEPYTGELFF. DNA of the CDR3: TGTGCCAGCAGCTCTGGACTAGAACCGTACACCGGGGAGCTGTTTTTT.

This chain links TRBV5-6 with TRBJ2-2; D possibly corresponds to TRBD1 (6 bases). V shed 9 bases and J shed 4 bases, with 10 bases lying between them. There are 12 residues in the CDR3. The germline V gene has CDR1 SGHDT and CDR2 YYEEEE. This CDR3 reads CATDRRTGELFF. DNA of the CDR3: TGTGCCACAGACAGGCGCACCGGGGAGCTGTTTTTT.

In this sample, this clonotype turned up many times. The chain employs TRBV7-9 and TRBJ1-5, with D tentatively TRBD1 (5 bases). Deletions cut 4 bases from V and 3 bases from J, with 13 bases between. Germline V gene lookup returns CDR1 SEHNR and CDR2 FQNEAQ (reference sequence). The CDR3 totals 15 residues. The CDR3 loop reads CASSSGTGPNQPQHF. CDR3 nucleotides: TGTGCCAGCAGCTCCGGGACGGGACCCAATCAGCCCCAGCATTTT.

In its sample, this clonotype was seen a few times. The rearrangement uses TRBV5-1 and TRBJ2-3; no clear D gene. Germline V gene lookup returns CDR1 SGHRS and CDR2 YFSETQ. The CDR3 runs to 15 residues. Deletions cut 2 bases from V and 2 bases from J, with 12 bases between. This chain's CDR3 is CASSLTEKTTDTQYF. The CDR3 DNA sequence: TGCGCCAGCAGCTTAACGGAAAAAACCACAGATACGCAGTATTTT.

This clonotype was recorded a few times. The V and J genes are TRBV4-3 and TRBJ2-1, with D possibly being TRBD2 (5 bases). V was shortened by 0 bases and J by 5 bases, with 17 bases between the two germline ends. The CDR3 is 17 residues long. Germline CDR1 reads LGHNA; CDR2 reads YSLEER. The CDR3 DNA reads as TGCGCCAGCAGCCAAGATTTGTCTAGCTACGTCAACAATGAGCAGTTCTTC. As protein: CASSQDLSSYVNNEQFF.

V gene TRBV20-1 combines with J gene TRBJ1-1; D may be TRBD1 (5 bases). In germline, CDR1 is DFQATT, CDR2 SNEGSKA (reference sequence). V gave up 5 bases and J gave up 4 bases, with 20 bases separating them. This CDR3 spans 15 amino acids. CDR3 amino acids: CSAGAPGLAFTEAFF. CDR3 in DNA: TGCAGTGCTGGAGCTCCGGGACTTGCGTTCACTGAAGCTTTCTTT.

The rearrangement links TRBV29-1 to TRBJ1-1, with D uncertain. CDR1 is SQVTM, CDR2 ANQGSEA, per germline. V was clipped by 7 bases and J by 3 bases, with 12 bases between them. The CDR3 covers 12 residues. In DNA, the CDR3 is TGCAGCGCCTTATCTGGGGACACTGAAGCTTTCTTT. This encodes CSALSGDTEAFF. Based on the CDR3 plus reference TRBV29-1 and TRBJ1-1, the full variable domain is SAVISQKPSRDICQRGTSLTIQCQVDSQVTMMFWYRQQPGQSLTLIATANQGSEATYESGFVIDKFPISRPNLTFSTLTVSNMSPEDSSIYLCSALSGDTEAFFGQGTRLTVV.

The sample holds a few counts of this clonotype. The chain combines TRBV7-2 with TRBJ2-7, with a possible D match to TRBD2 (5 bases). The CDR3 loop spans 13 amino acids. Germline V gene lookup returns CDR1 SGHTA and CDR2 FQGNSA. Trimming removed 1 base at V and 7 bases at J, with 11 bases between. The CDR3 protein is CASSLVGGIEQYF. For the CDR3, the DNA is TGTGCCAGCAGCTTAGTTGGAGGTATTGAGCAGTACTTC.

The chain couples TRBV7-2 to TRBJ2-1, with D uncertain. V was cut by 1 base and J by 3 bases, with 7 bases left in between. CDR1 and CDR2 from the germline V gene are SGHTA and FQGNSA. The CDR3 runs to 14 residues. The CDR3 nucleotides are TGTGCCAGCAGCTTAGGCCCTATCTACAATGAGCAGTTCTTC. This translates into CASSLGPIYNEQFF.

This clonotype was picked up many times. Here the CDR3 reads CSVEGGTSGTHNEQFF. The CDR3 nucleotides read TGCAGCGTTGAGGGGGGGACTAGCGGGACCCACAATGAGCAGTTCTTC. The V gene is TRBV29-1, the J gene TRBJ2-1, with TRBD2 matching over 13 bases. V lost 3 bases, J lost 5 bases, and 7 bases stayed unmatched. Germline V gene sequence: CDR1 SQVTM, CDR2 ANQGSEA. The CDR3 spans 16 residues.

This chain links TRBV7-3 with TRBJ2-2, with 9 bases that match TRBD2. This CDR3 spans 17 amino acids. The V and J ends lost 0 bases and 5 bases, in that order; junction bases with no gene match: 7. The germline V gene has CDR1 SGHTA and CDR2 FQGTGA. This CDR3 reads CASSLTGAGGRTGELFF. The CDR3, as DNA: TGTGCCAGCAGCTTAACAGGGGCGGGAGGGCGAACCGGGGAGCTGTTTTTT.

Note on this clonotype: A read error may be the cause here, since a much bigger clone is one base away. The J gene is TRBJ2-7, the V gene TRBV4-3; 10 bases are a match to TRBD2. CDR1 LGHNA and CDR2 YSLEER come from the germline V gene. The ends lost 5 bases at V and 2 bases at J; junction bases unmatched: 6. The CDR3 spans 15 residues. The CDR3 bases are TGCGCCAGCAGCTCGTCGGGACTAGCGACCTACGAGCAGTACTTC. Protein product: CASSSSGLATYEQYF.

This chain uses TRBV9 with TRBJ2-7, with TRBD2 identical over 16 bases. This CDR3 is 18 amino acids long. Germline trimming cut 1 base from V and 5 bases from J; bases unmatched to any gene: 9. Germline assignment: CDR1 SGDLS and CDR2 YYNGEE. In nucleotides, the CDR3 is TGTGCCAGCAGCGTAACGGGACTAGCGGGAGGGCCTTTCGACGAGCAGTACTTC. Translating gives CASSVTGLAGGPFDEQYF.

V is TRBV25-1 and J is TRBJ2-7; the match to TRBD1 covers 11 bases. Germline V gene sequence: CDR1 MGHDK, CDR2 SYGVNS. This CDR3 is 16 amino acids long. J gave up 2 bases and V 2 bases, and 5 bases lay outside the gene matches. The CDR3 DNA sequence: TGTGCCAGCAGTGAACTCCCGGGACAGGGGGCCTACGAGCAGTACTTC. It yields the protein CASSELPGQGAYEQYF.

This clonotype was picked up a small number of times. The chain combines TRBV20-1 with TRBJ1-4; the match to TRBD1 covers 8 bases. The J segment lost 3 bases and the V segment lost 1 base, leaving 4 bases of the junction unmatched. The CDR3 is 15 amino acids. From germline, CDR1 is DFQATT and CDR2 SNEGSKA (reference sequence). Here the CDR3 DNA reads TGCAGTGCTAGAGCAGGGGGCGCAGCTAATGAAAAACTGTTTTTT. This translates into CSARAGGAANEKLFF.

In its sample, this clonotype was seen a few times. The genes are TRBV5-1 and TRBJ1-6, with a possible D match to TRBD1 (5 bases). The V gene lost 0 bases and the J gene lost 7 bases, with 11 bases spanning the gap. The CDR3 sequence is 15 residues long. Germline V gene sequence: CDR1 SGHRS, CDR2 YFSETQ. CDR3 sequence: CASSLGQNKNSPLHF. DNA of the CDR3: TGCGCCAGCAGCTTGGGACAGAATAAAAATTCACCCCTCCACTTT.

The chain joins TRBV29-1 to TRBJ1-2; 9 bases match TRBD1. V shed 2 bases, J shed 7 bases, and the junction held 2 bases outside the gene matches. The CDR3 has 12 residues. Per germline, CDR1 SQVTM and CDR2 ANQGSEA. CDR3 loop: CSVEMTGGGYTF. The DNA of the CDR3 is TGCAGCGTTGAAATGACAGGGGGTGGCTACACCTTC.

The chain is built from TRBV7-2 and TRBJ2-6; D is undetermined. The V and J ends lost 2 bases and 0 bases respectively, with 11 bases between them. CDR3 length: 17 amino acids. CDR1 and CDR2 from the germline V gene are SGHTA and FQGNSA. The CDR3 spells CASSLRSGYSGANVLTF. Here the CDR3 DNA reads TGTGCCAGCAGCTTAAGGTCAGGCTACTCTGGGGCCAACGTCCTGACTTTC.

This clonotype has just a few counts. V usage is TRBV15 and J usage is TRBJ2-3; the D gene is possibly TRBD2 (6 bases). V lost 0 bases and J lost 3, with 10 bases in between. This CDR3 has 15 residues. Germline V CDR1 and CDR2: LNHNV, YYDKDF (reference sequence). The CDR3 nucleotides read TGTGCCACCAGCAGAGATCGGGGGTGGACAGATACGCAGTATTTT. It yields the protein CATSRDRGWTDTQYF.

This chain connects TRBV20-1 to TRBJ2-5, with 9 positions matching TRBD2. Germline loops: CDR1 DFQATT, CDR2 SNEGSKA (reference sequence). The V segment lost 1 base and the J segment 5 bases; nucleotides outside the gene matches: 8. There are 15 residues in the CDR3. CDR3 nucleotide sequence: TGCAGTGCTAGAGGCTGGGCGGGGGGGCTGGAGACCCAGTACTTC. It specifies CSARGWAGGLETQYF.

This clonotype was detected a few times. The chain joins TRBV4-2 to TRBJ1-5; D might be TRBD1 (6 bases). CDR3 length: 14 residues. The germline V and J ends were trimmed by 0 bases and 6 bases, with 9 bases remaining between them. Germline CDR1 is LGHNA and CDR2 is YNFKEQ. CDR3 in amino acids: CASSQDRGFQPQHF. The CDR3 bases are TGTGCCAGCAGCCAAGATAGGGGGTTTCAGCCCCAGCATTTT.

The rearrangement uses TRBV12-3 or TRBV12-4 and TRBJ2-3; weak D call: TRBD2 (5 bases). CDR3 length: 15 amino acids. The V and J ends lost 3 bases and 4 bases respectively, with 14 bases between them. The CDR3: CASSLGSAYSDTQYF. CDR3 sequence (DNA): TGTGCCAGCAGTTTGGGTAGCGCCTATTCAGATACGCAGTATTTT.

This clonotype was seen a handful of times. The chain uses TRBV15 and TRBJ2-7; the D gene is possibly TRBD1 (6 bases). Trimming took 1 base from V and 1 from J, leaving 11 bases between them. The CDR3 is made up of 15 amino acids. CDR1 is LNHNV and CDR2 is YYDKDF in the germline V gene (reference sequence). The DNA of the CDR3 is TGTGCCACCAGCAGAGCAGGGGTAGGTTCCTACGAGCAGTACTTC. This codes for CATSRAGVGSYEQYF.

The J gene is TRBJ2-5, the V gene TRBV3-1; a weak D match, TRBD1 (5 bases). Germline V lookup: CDR1 LGHDT, CDR2 YNNKEL (reference sequence). This CDR3 spans 14 amino acids. Trimming stripped 2 bases from V and 5 bases from J, with 12 bases between. In DNA form, the CDR3 reads TGTGCCAGCAGCCAATTTCCAAGGGGCGAGACCCAGTACTTC. Protein: CASSQFPRGETQYF.

There are a few counts of this clonotype. The chain combines TRBV15 with TRBJ2-2, with TRBD1 as a possible D gene (6 bases). The germline CDR1 and CDR2 sequences are LNHNV and YYDKDF (reference sequence). This CDR3 is built from 15 residues. Trimming removed 0 bases at V and 5 bases at J, with 10 bases between. The CDR3 region is CATSRDRTATGELFF. DNA of the CDR3: TGTGCCACCAGCAGAGATCGGACAGCTACCGGGGAGCTGTTTTTT.